The 28 T cell receptor beta chains given below trace back to one sample, sequenced in a study of identical twins. TCRdb analysed the 5' RACE reads with MiXCR anew, one entry per CDR3 protein. The data hold under 900,000 distinct CDR3 sequences, with about 18% observed a single time. This sample also belongs to another study, concerning T cells expressing NK-cell markers.

Sequencing used PBMCs. The receptors were sampled from a woman between 18 and 29 years old in good health.

The rearrangement joins TRBV6-6 to TRBJ2-1; tentative D call: TRBD1 (5 bases). V was cut by 2 bases and J by 9 bases, with 8 bases left in between. CDR3 size: 12 residues. Per germline, CDR1 MNHNY and CDR2 SVGAGI (reference sequence). CDR3 nucleotides: TGTGCCAGCAGTTACAAGGGGTCTGAGCAGTTCTTC. Protein product: CASSYKGSEQFF.

This clonotype turned up a few times. The genes are TRBV3-1 and TRBJ1-2, with D tentatively TRBD1 (5 bases). The CDR3 is 15 amino acids. V lost 1 base and J lost 6, with 15 bases in between. Per the germline V gene, CDR1 is LGHDT and CDR2 is YNNKEL (reference sequence). This CDR3 reads CASSQGRAGRNGYTF. In DNA form, the CDR3 reads TGTGCCAGCAGCCAAGGAAGGGCAGGGCGCAATGGCTACACCTTC.

The genes are TRBV12-3 or TRBV12-4 and TRBJ1-2, with D unresolved. Trimming took off 4 bases at V and 5 bases at J, with 14 bases between the two ends. The CDR3 has 14 residues. The CDR3 sequence: CASSSGLSSYGYTF. The CDR3, as DNA: TGTGCCAGCAGTTCCGGACTCAGCTCATATGGCTACACCTTC.

The chain couples TRBV6-2 or TRBV6-3 to TRBJ2-7; D gene uncertain. This CDR3 spans 11 amino acids. Between the trimmed V and J ends, which lost 10 bases and 0 bases, there was a span of 7 bases. The germline CDR1 and CDR2 sequences are MNHEY and SVGEGT. The CDR3 DNA is TGTGCCATCGCCGCCTCCTACGAGCAGTACTTC. Protein sequence: CAIAASYEQYF.

The chain combines TRBV20-1 with TRBJ2-5, with no clear D. Germline CDR1 reads DFQATT; CDR2 reads SNEGSKA (reference sequence). The V end lost 2 bases, the J end lost 5 bases, and 9 bases lay between the germline ends. The CDR3 extends over 12 amino acids. DNA of the CDR3: TGCAGTGCTAGATTCTTCGGGGAGACCCAGTACTTC. This codes for CSARFFGETQYF.

V and J are TRBV7-2 and TRBJ2-5; 8 bases map to TRBD2. Trimming took 3 bases from V and 4 from J; bases not matched to a gene: 10. Germline values: CDR1 SGHTA, CDR2 FQGNSA. The CDR3 contains 16 residues. The CDR3 reads CASSFGGRTSLETQYF. CDR3 bases: TGTGCCAGCAGCTTTGGGGGTCGGACTAGCTTAGAGACCCAGTACTTC.

The sample holds a few counts of this clonotype. Germline and junction disagree at one end, which may indicate a read error. The chain joins TRBV20-1 to TRBJ2-7; the match to TRBD2 covers 12 bases. The CDR3 has 17 amino acids. Germline CDR1 is DFQATT and CDR2 is SNEGSKA (reference sequence). The CDR3 is CCARPPLGLAGSYEQYF. CDR3 DNA: TGCTGTGCTAGGCCCCCTCTAGGACTAGCGGGAAGTTACGAGCAGTACTTC.

The chain has TRBV5-1 and TRBJ1-1; 7 bases line up with TRBD1. Germline V gene lookup returns CDR1 SGHRS and CDR2 YFSETQ. This CDR3 contains 12 residues. With 3 bases clipped from V and 8 bases from J, the junction kept 4 bases outside the gene matches. The CDR3 loop reads CASSSGQQEAFF. The CDR3 nucleotides are TGCGCCAGCAGCTCGGGACAGCAAGAAGCTTTCTTT.

This clonotype has more than one count but fewer than ten. The gene calls are TRBV10-3 and TRBJ2-3; D gene unclear. CDR3 length equals 11 residues. Between the trimmed V and J ends, which lost 2 bases and 6 bases, there was a span of 3 bases. Germline V gene lookup returns CDR1 ENHRY and CDR2 SYGVKD. CDR3 nucleotides: TGTGCCATCAGTGAGCAGGATACGCAGTATTTT. This gives the protein CAISEQDTQYF.

This chain connects TRBV6-1 to TRBJ1-1; 9 bases align to TRBD1. Germline values: CDR1 MNHNS, CDR2 SASEGT. With 7 bases clipped from V and 0 bases from J, the junction kept 6 bases outside the gene matches. This CDR3 contains 15 residues. CDR3: CASTGQGRLNTEAFF. The CDR3 bases are TGTGCCAGCACCGGACAGGGGAGGTTGAACACTGAAGCTTTCTTT.

This clonotype was counted between two and nine times. The chain joins TRBV5-1 to TRBJ2-3; D is possibly TRBD2 (7 bases). The germline V gene encodes CDR1 SGHRS and CDR2 YFSETQ. The CDR3 totals 14 residues. Deletions cut 4 bases from V and 4 bases from J, with 13 bases between. CDR3 protein: CASSGGAGSDTQYF. CDR3 coding DNA: TGCGCCAGCAGCGGGGGGGCGGGGTCAGATACGCAGTATTTT.

The V and J genes are TRBV20-1 and TRBJ2-7; no firm D call. V was trimmed by 2 bases and J by 6 bases, leaving 20 bases between them. Germline CDR1 and CDR2: DFQATT and SNEGSKA (reference sequence). The length of the CDR3 is 15 residues. In DNA, the CDR3 is TGCAGTGCTAGAATTAAAAGGATAACGACGGGCGAGCAGTACTTC. It specifies CSARIKRITTGEQYF.

This clonotype was found a few times. The chain is built from TRBV24-1 and TRBJ2-3, with D uncertain. Germline V CDR1 and CDR2: KGHDR, SFDVKD. The CDR3 consists of 12 residues. Between the trimmed V and J ends, which lost 1 base and 6 bases, there was a span of 4 bases. DNA of the CDR3: TGTGCCACCAGTGATTTTGGGGATACGCAGTATTTT. It encodes CATSDFGDTQYF.

The J gene is TRBJ2-1, the V gene TRBV10-3; no clear D. There are 14 residues in the CDR3. The germline V gene has CDR1 ENHRY and CDR2 SYGVKD. Trimming stripped 0 bases from V and 7 bases from J, with 10 bases between. CDR3 bases: TGTGCCATCAGTGAGTCGGCTCGAGGAAATGAGCAGTTCTTC. Translating it yields CAISESARGNEQFF.

This sequence joins TRBV5-1 and TRBJ2-7; D unclear. The CDR3 runs to 13 residues. CDR1 SGHRS and CDR2 YFSETQ come from the germline V gene. V dropped 0 bases and J dropped 6 bases, with 10 bases sitting between them. CDR3 nucleotide sequence: TGCGCCAGCAGCTTGGCCTGGGGATCCGAGCAGTACTTC. It codes for CASSLAWGSEQYF.

The chain employs TRBV2 and TRBJ2-5; D gene uncertain. Germline CDR1 is SNHLY and CDR2 is FYNNEI. V was cut by 7 bases and J by 3 bases, with 15 bases left in between. This CDR3 spans 14 amino acids. The CDR3 sequence is CASNDNGSKETQYF. The CDR3 nucleotides read TGTGCCAGCAATGATAACGGCTCAAAAGAGACCCAGTACTTC.

This clonotype was observed a few times. The J gene is TRBJ2-7, the V gene TRBV14, with D perhaps matching TRBD1 or TRBD2 (5 bases each). The CDR3 spans 13 residues. V was trimmed by 5 bases and J by 3 bases, leaving 11 bases between them. Per germline, CDR1 SGHDN and CDR2 FVKESK. The CDR3 is CASSRDPRYEQYF. The CDR3 coding sequence is TGTGCCAGCAGCAGGGACCCCCGCTACGAGCAGTACTTC.

V and J are TRBV5-1 and TRBJ1-1, with D tentatively TRBD1 (5 bases). This CDR3 comprises 13 residues. Germline lookup yields CDR1 SGHRS and CDR2 YFSETQ. V gave up 0 bases and J gave up 11 bases, with 14 bases separating them. CDR3 residues: CASSLGMGRDAFF. The CDR3 region has the DNA TGCGCCAGCAGCTTGGGTATGGGCAGGGATGCTTTCTTT.

This clonotype was seen only a few times. The rearrangement uses TRBV20-1 and TRBJ1-5; unclear D gene. This CDR3 is built from 14 residues. Trimming cost V 3 bases and J 2 bases, with 11 bases left between them. The germline CDR1 and CDR2 sequences are DFQATT and SNEGSKA (reference sequence). The CDR3 sequence is CSARQSIGNQPQHF. The CDR3 DNA follows: TGCAGTGCTAGGCAGTCAATAGGCAATCAGCCCCAGCATTTT.

This rearrangement joins TRBV5-1 to TRBJ2-3; TRBD1 aligns across 8 bases. CDR1 is SGHRS and CDR2 is YFSETQ in the germline V gene. This CDR3 has 15 residues. The J segment lost 4 bases and the V segment lost 4 bases, leaving 8 bases of the junction unmatched. The CDR3 reads CASSKTGAVADTQYF. The CDR3 DNA follows: TGCGCCAGCAGCAAGACAGGGGCGGTGGCAGATACGCAGTATTTT.

The J gene is TRBJ2-1, the V gene TRBV5-8; D unresolved. Germline CDR1 SGHTS, CDR2 YDEGEE. V dropped 4 bases and J dropped 1 base, with 15 bases sitting between them. The length of the CDR3 is 16 residues. CDR3: CASSPFGVRSYNEQFF. The CDR3 nucleotides read TGTGCCAGCAGCCCCTTTGGGGTTAGGTCCTACAATGAGCAGTTCTTC.

The chain employs TRBV7-2 and TRBJ1-5, with a tentative D call TRBD1 (5 bases). V lost 2 bases and J lost 7, with 9 bases in between. Germline CDR1 and CDR2: SGHTA and FQGNSA. This CDR3 contains 13 residues. This CDR3 is CASSLRGRQPQHF. For the CDR3, the DNA is TGTGCCAGCAGCTTAAGGGGACGCCAGCCCCAGCATTTT.

The sample holds a few counts of this clonotype. The rearrangement joins TRBV9 to TRBJ2-6, with 8 bases lining up with TRBD1. Trimming removed 3 bases from V and 0 bases from J; junction bases left unmatched: 8. The CDR3 extends over 18 amino acids. Germline values: CDR1 SGDLS, CDR2 YYNGEE. In DNA, the CDR3 is TGTGCCAGCAGCGCACGACAGGGGTATAACTCTGGGGCCAACGTCCTGACTTTC. This encodes CASSARQGYNSGANVLTF.

This clonotype has a handful of counts. The rearrangement joins TRBV3-1 to TRBJ1-2, with 8 bases fitting TRBD1. Germline CDR1 reads LGHDT; CDR2 reads YNNKEL (reference sequence). V was pared by 3 bases and J by 3 bases, with 6 bases of the junction left unmatched. The CDR3 spans 15 residues. CDR3 in amino acids: CASSQRTGTYYGYTF. CDR3 DNA: TGTGCCAGCAGCCAGAGGACAGGGACCTACTATGGCTACACCTTC.

This clonotype was counted between two and nine times. J is TRBJ2-5 and V is TRBV5-1; TRBD1 is a possible D gene (5 bases). This CDR3 region has 14 residues. Germline V CDR1 and CDR2: SGHRS, YFSETQ. V lost 6 bases, J lost 3 bases, and 15 bases lay in between. DNA for the CDR3: TGCGCCAGCAATCAGGGAACATCCAAAGAGACCCAGTACTTC. Translating it yields CASNQGTSKETQYF.

The sample holds many counts of this clonotype. The rearrangement links TRBV7-9 to TRBJ1-5; 7 nucleotides agree with TRBD1. In germline, CDR1 is SEHNR, CDR2 FQNEAQ (reference sequence). The V segment lost 6 bases and the J segment 2 bases; nucleotides outside the gene matches: 4. This CDR3 has 14 amino acids. Here the CDR3 DNA reads TGTGCCAGCAGTTCCGGGACAGGCAATCAGCCCCAGCATTTT. Its translation is CASSSGTGNQPQHF.

V is TRBV11-1 and J is TRBJ2-1, with 14 nucleotides matching TRBD2. The CDR3 sequence is 19 residues long. V was clipped by 5 bases and J by 7 bases; unmatched bases: 16. Per the germline V gene, CDR1 is SGHAT and CDR2 is FQDESV (reference sequence). The CDR3 DNA sequence: TGTGCCAGCAGCGCCGGAACCAGGACTAGCGGGAGGCCGCGAAATGAGCAGTTCTTC. Protein: CASSAGTRTSGRPRNEQFF.

The chain links TRBV6-2 or TRBV6-3 to TRBJ2-1; 9 bases are shared with TRBD2. The CDR3 has 16 amino acids. V dropped 7 bases and J dropped 2; count of bases not matched to a gene: 9. Germline V gene lookup returns CDR1 MNHEY and CDR2 SVGEGT. CDR3 sequence reads: CASKRLAAIPYNEQFF. DNA for the CDR3: TGTGCCAGCAAGAGACTAGCGGCTATTCCCTACAATGAGCAGTTCTTC.